The clone carrying this TCR beta chain was observed a handful of times. Antigen specificity is unknown. Isolated RNA was reverse transcribed in full, so expressed TCRB transcripts were sequenced. The protocol was immunoSEQ multiplex PCR, while the TCRdb copy is restricted to in-frame clones and leaves out a portion. In the table there are about 340,000 clones, 13% of which are singletons. The data derive from a study of beta chain features in type 1 diabetes. Study conclusions and caveats: Shortening of TCRB CDR3s, moderate but significant, appeared in all four CD4+ subsets of Type 1 diabetes patients.

With 2 bases removed from V and 8 bases from J, the gap between germline ends came to 17 bases. Germline-derived CDR1 and CDR2 are SGHRS and YFSETQ. This CDR3 comprises 15 residues. The receptor was isolated from a young woman with type 1 diabetes. The chain recombines TRBV5-1 with TRBJ2-1, with D maybe TRBD1 (6 bases). The sample consisted of naive CD4+ T cells from blood. The CDR3 nucleotides read TGCGCCAGCAGCTTCATACAGGGTGGGAACGATGAGCAGTTCTTC. Amino acids: CASSFIQGGNDEQFF.